The next 27 T cell receptor beta chains were all read from a single sample in a study of shared clonotypes between healthy human individuals (dated by TCRdb to about 2020). Receptors were amplified or captured by the immunoSEQ multiplex PCR assay. This is the immuneACCESS table as TCRdb keeps it, with only in-frame sequences that have V and J called. A part of the clones is gone; compared with another copy, unresolved V genes explain less than half, and the rest is unexplained. Here the sample has under 1,100,000 clones; about 76% occur a single time. The ten largest account for less than 1.5% of the sample. Sequencing was done on a sample of memory CD4+ T cells sorted from blood. The sample's cell subset or site, from its label and the paper: CD45RA-negative fraction. Receptor source: a young man in good health.

V gene TRBV2 combines with J gene TRBJ2-7; TRBD1 aligns across 9 bases. V gave up 10 bases and J gave up 5 bases; unmatched junction bases: 9. The germline CDR1 and CDR2 sequences are SNHLY and FYNNEI. This CDR3 contains 13 residues. DNA of the CDR3: TGTGCCACGAACCGGGACAGGGAGAACGAGCAGTACTTC. Encoded protein: CATNRDRENEQYF.

V usage is TRBV4-1 and J usage is TRBJ2-3; D perhaps matches TRBD2 (5 bases). This CDR3 spans 15 amino acids. Trimming took 1 base from V and 8 from J, leaving 16 bases between them. Per the germline V gene, CDR1 is MGHRA and CDR2 is YSYEKL. CDR3 DNA: TGCGCCAGCAGCCAAGGAATCACGGGGAGCGGTACGCAGTATTTT. Its translation is CASSQGITGSGTQYF.

Of note for this clone: Other DNA variants within this sample encode the same CDR3. The V gene is TRBV20-1, the J gene TRBJ2-1; tentatively, D is TRBD1 (5 bases). CDR3 length: 11 amino acids. The V and J ends lost 4 bases and 8 bases respectively, with 9 bases between them. Germline V gene sequence: CDR1 DFQATT, CDR2 SNEGSKA (reference sequence). This chain's CDR3 is CSATRGDEQFF. The CDR3 region has the DNA TGCAGTGCTACAAGGGGCGATGAGCAGTTCTTC.

In regard to this clone: Just one base apart from a much larger clone, this may be a read error. The chain employs TRBV2 and TRBJ1-4; TRBD1 might be the D (6 bases). Between the trimmed V and J ends, which lost 1 base and 0 bases, there was a span of 6 bases. This CDR3 is 15 amino acids long. CDR1 is SNHLY and CDR2 is FYNNEI in the germline V gene. CDR3 residues: CASSEEGATNEKLFF. CDR3 DNA: TGTGCCAGCAGTGAAGAGGGGGCAACTAATGAAAAACTGTTTTTT.

The CDR3 DNA follows: TGTGCCAGCAGCTCTAGCGGGAGCTCCTACGAGCAGTACTTC. It encodes CASSSSGSSYEQYF. This chain links TRBV7-3 with TRBJ2-7; 10 bases line up with TRBD2. The CDR3 covers 14 residues. Germline loops: CDR1 SGHTA, CDR2 FQGTGA. Trimming took 4 bases from V and 0 from J; bases not matched to a gene: 0.

The chain joins TRBV18 to TRBJ1-1; TRBD1 agrees at 12 bases. This CDR3 is built from 16 residues. The junction had 7 bases not matched to a gene; V was cut back by 5 bases and J by 3 bases. Germline assignment: CDR1 KGHSH and CDR2 LQKENI. This CDR3 reads CASSKPGQGAHTEAFF. The CDR3 DNA follows: TGTGCCAGCTCAAAGCCGGGACAGGGGGCGCACACTGAAGCTTTCTTT.

The rearrangement uses TRBV27 and TRBJ2-1; TRBD2 agrees at 7 bases. The trim removed 6 bases at V and 4 bases at J, leaving 9 bases unmatched. Germline CDR1 reads MNHEY; CDR2 reads SMNVEV (reference sequence). There are 15 residues in the CDR3. CDR3 bases: TGTGCCAGCAGATCACGGACTAGGATGTACAATGAGCAGTTCTTC. It encodes CASRSRTRMYNEQFF.

J is TRBJ2-1 and V is TRBV5-1; tentatively, D is TRBD1 or TRBD2 (7 bases each). The CDR3 contains 17 residues. Germline-derived CDR1 and CDR2 are SGHRS and YFSETQ. Trimming left V 0 bases short and J 7 bases short, with 20 bases between. The CDR3 here is CASSLARGDYIQNEQFF. The CDR3 nucleotides are TGCGCCAGCAGCTTGGCCAGGGGGGACTACATCCAGAATGAGCAGTTCTTC. Together with reference TRBV5-1 and TRBJ2-1, the CDR3 gives the full variable domain: KAGVTQTPRYLIKTRGQQVTLSCSPISGHRSVSWYQQTPGQGLQFLFEYFSETQRNKGNFPGRFSGRQFSNSRSEMNVSTLELGDSALYLCASSLARGDYIQNEQFFGPGTRLTVL.

The V and J genes are TRBV30 and TRBJ2-2; no definite D call. The V gene lost 1 base and the J gene lost 5 bases, with 8 bases spanning the gap. This CDR3 has 13 residues. Germline CDR1 and CDR2: GTSNPN and SVGIG (reference sequence). CDR3 residues: CAWSAQGTGELFF. The CDR3 coding sequence is TGTGCCTGGAGTGCACAAGGGACCGGGGAGCTGTTTTTT. Based on the CDR3 plus reference TRBV30 and TRBJ2-2, the full variable domain is SQTIHQWPATLVQPVGSPLSLECTVEGTSNPNLYWYRQAAGRGLQLLFYSVGIGQISSEVPQNLSASRPQDRQFILSSKKLLLSDSGFYLCAWSAQGTGELFFGEGSRLTVL.

V is TRBV27 and J is TRBJ2-3; TRBD1 is a possible D gene (6 bases). Germline assignment: CDR1 MNHEY and CDR2 SMNVEV (reference sequence). This CDR3 region has 14 residues. Trimming took 6 bases from V and 0 from J, leaving 10 bases between them. Written as DNA, the CDR3 is TGTGCCAGCAGGGACAGCCTGAGCACAGATACGCAGTATTTT. Translating gives CASRDSLSTDTQYF.

The chain joins TRBV5-1 to TRBJ2-7, with 8 positions matching TRBD2. Trimming at V came to 4 bases and at J to 2 bases, leaving 5 bases not matched to a gene. The CDR3 extends over 14 amino acids. The germline V gene has CDR1 SGHRS and CDR2 YFSETQ. CDR3 protein: CASSRSGSTYEQYF. DNA for the CDR3: TGCGCCAGCAGCAGAAGCGGGAGCACCTACGAGCAGTACTTC.

The chain has TRBV18 and TRBJ2-6, with 7 nucleotides matching TRBD1. The ends lost 5 bases at V and 0 bases at J; junction bases unmatched: 10. The germline V gene has CDR1 KGHSH and CDR2 LQKENI. CDR3 length: 18 residues. CDR3 protein: CASSMGTVDSSGANVLTF. Written as DNA, the CDR3 is TGTGCCAGCTCAATGGGGACAGTCGACAGCTCTGGGGCCAACGTCCTGACTTTC.

The chain employs TRBV28 and TRBJ1-2; maybe TRBD1 (5 bases). The CDR3 consists of 14 residues. Per germline, CDR1 MDHEN and CDR2 SYDVKM. V lost 8 bases and J lost 2, with 15 bases in between. The DNA of the CDR3 is TGTGCCAGCCTCCCCCCGCACAGGAACTATGGCTACACCTTC. This codes for CASLPPHRNYGYTF.

This clone was observed at least ten times. The V call is TRBV5-4, the J call TRBJ2-3; D call uncertain. Germline values: CDR1 SGHNT, CDR2 YYREEE (reference sequence). The CDR3 loop spans 15 amino acids. V dropped 0 bases and J dropped 1 base, with 9 bases sitting between them. DNA of the CDR3: TGTGCCAGCAGCTTGGCAACAGTAGGCACAGATACGCAGTATTTT. Encoded protein: CASSLATVGTDTQYF.

V usage is TRBV2 and J usage is TRBJ2-7; 8 positions match TRBD2. CDR3 length equals 15 residues. The germline V gene has CDR1 SNHLY and CDR2 FYNNEI. V lost 7 bases, J lost 7 bases, and 15 bases stayed unmatched. The CDR3 nucleotides read TGTGCCAGCACCCGCTCAACGGGAGGGCCGGGAGAGCAGTACTTC. Its translation: CASTRSTGGPGEQYF. Supplemented by reference TRBV2 and TRBJ2-7, the full variable domain reads EPEVTQTPSHQVTQMGQEVILRCVPISNHLYFYWYRQILGQKVEFLVSFYNNEISEKSEIFDDQFSVERPDGSNFTLKIRSTKLEDSAMYFCASTRSTGGPGEQYFGPGTRLTVT.

This clone was observed at least ten times. The J gene is TRBJ1-5, the V gene TRBV28; 7 positions match TRBD1. Germline CDR1 is MDHEN and CDR2 is SYDVKM. CDR3 length: 15 residues. The ends lost 4 bases at V and 6 bases at J; junction bases unmatched: 9. CDR3 sequence reads: CASSYATGNRQPQHF. The CDR3 coding sequence is TGTGCCAGCAGTTACGCGACAGGGAATCGTCAGCCCCAGCATTTT.

This clone was detected only a few times. The chain uses TRBV6-1 and TRBJ1-4; TRBD1 might be the D (6 bases). Germline V gives CDR1 MNHNS, CDR2 SASEGT. The CDR3 covers 13 residues. V dropped 6 bases and J dropped 8 bases, with 13 bases sitting between them. In DNA form, the CDR3 reads TGTGCCAGCAGCGGACAGTTGACAGAAAAACTGTTTTTT. It codes for CASSGQLTEKLFF.

Points on this clone: Other nucleotide sequences in the sample specify the same CDR3. This sequence joins TRBV2 and TRBJ2-7; D possibly corresponds to TRBD1 (6 bases). Between the trimmed V and J ends, which lost 6 bases and 3 bases, there was a span of 9 bases. CDR1 and CDR2 from the germline V gene are SNHLY and FYNNEI. The CDR3 extends over 12 amino acids. CDR3 protein: CASRADSYEQYF. The CDR3 nucleotides are TGTGCCAGCAGAGCGGACAGCTACGAGCAGTACTTC.

The rearrangement uses TRBV27 and TRBJ1-3; a weak D match, TRBD1 (6 bases). This CDR3 comprises 17 residues. V was cut by 4 bases and J by 2 bases, with 18 bases left in between. CDR1 is MNHEY, CDR2 SMNVEV, per germline (reference sequence). In DNA, the CDR3 is TGTGCCAGCAGTTCGTTGGGGGGCTGGGGGCCTGGAAACACCATATATTTT. Translated, it gives CASSSLGGWGPGNTIYF.

This clone has a count of ten or more. The chain employs TRBV5-1 and TRBJ1-2, with D uncertain. V was pared by 0 bases and J by 8 bases, with 14 bases between. This CDR3 is built from 14 residues. Per germline, CDR1 SGHRS and CDR2 YFSETQ. CDR3 in DNA: TGCGCCAGCAGCTTGGACACGCAGTGGCAAGGCTACACCTTC. Translated: CASSLDTQWQGYTF.

The chain is built from TRBV7-9 and TRBJ2-2; 14 positions match TRBD2. V shed 8 bases and J 3 bases; nucleotides not matched to a gene: 11. Germline loops: CDR1 SEHNR, CDR2 FQNEAQ (reference sequence). The CDR3 totals 18 residues. The CDR3: CASEPQGTSGSDTGELFF. CDR3 bases: TGTGCCAGCGAACCTCAAGGGACTAGCGGGAGTGACACCGGGGAGCTGTTTTTT.

This chain uses TRBV5-4 with TRBJ1-5; TRBD1 matches at 11 bases. The CDR3 totals 16 residues. V was clipped by 3 bases and J by 7 bases; unmatched bases: 9. Per the germline V gene, CDR1 is SGHNT and CDR2 is YYREEE (reference sequence). The CDR3 spells CASSSTRTGGRQPQHF. The CDR3 nucleotides are TGTGCCAGCAGCTCGACCCGGACAGGGGGCCGGCAGCCCCAGCATTTT. The complete variable domain, with remaining parts taken from reference TRBV5-4 and TRBJ1-5, reads ETGVTQSPTHLIKTRGQQVTLRCSSQSGHNTVSWYQQALGQGPQFIFQYYREEENGRGNFPPRFSGLQFPNYSSELNVNALELDDSALYLCASSSTRTGGRQPQHFGDGTRLSIL.

The V call is TRBV5-5, the J call TRBJ1-2; no clear D. This CDR3 comprises 13 residues. The V end lost 0 bases, the J end lost 9 bases, and 12 bases lay between the germline ends. Germline V CDR1 and CDR2: SGHKS, YYEKEE (reference sequence). CDR3 sequence: CASSLGGDSSYTF. DNA of the CDR3: TGTGCCAGCAGCTTGGGTGGGGATAGTAGCTACACCTTC.

The chain carries TRBV19 and TRBJ2-2; D possibly uses TRBD1 or TRBD2 (6 bases each). This CDR3 has 14 residues. Germline values: CDR1 LNHDA, CDR2 SQIVND (reference sequence). Trimming took off 3 bases at V and 4 bases at J, with 9 bases between the two ends. The CDR3 loop reads CASSIGGLTGELFF. The CDR3 DNA reads as TGTGCCAGTAGTATTGGGGGGCTCACCGGGGAGCTGTTTTTT.

In the case of this clone: The same CDR3 can be traced to other DNA sequences in this sample. CDR3 amino acids: CAWSGVNQPQHF. CDR3 DNA sequence: TGTGCCTGGAGTGGGGTCAATCAGCCCCAGCATTTT. The genes are TRBV30 and TRBJ1-5, with no clear D. The CDR3 has 12 residues. V was shortened by 1 base and J by 3 bases, with 4 bases between the two germline ends. Germline V gene sequence: CDR1 GTSNPN, CDR2 SVGIG (reference sequence).

The rearrangement joins TRBV15 to TRBJ2-7; D uncertain. CDR1 and CDR2 from the germline V gene are LNHNV and YYDKDF (reference sequence). V lost 1 base, J lost 7 bases, and 20 bases lay in between. This CDR3 is built from 16 residues. DNA of the CDR3: TGTGCCACCAGCAGAGGTGTCTATGAGCATAGGTCGGAGCAGTACTTC. This codes for CATSRGVYEHRSEQYF.

Only one count was recorded for this clone. The gene calls are TRBV2 and TRBJ2-7, with 9 bases identical to TRBD1. The CDR3 length is 15 residues. V lost 6 bases and J lost 1; bases outside the gene matches: 7. Germline CDR1 reads SNHLY; CDR2 reads FYNNEI. CDR3 sequence (DNA): TGTGCCAGCAGGGGGGGACAGGGAGGGTCCTACGAGCAGTACTTC. Protein sequence: CASRGGQGGSYEQYF.